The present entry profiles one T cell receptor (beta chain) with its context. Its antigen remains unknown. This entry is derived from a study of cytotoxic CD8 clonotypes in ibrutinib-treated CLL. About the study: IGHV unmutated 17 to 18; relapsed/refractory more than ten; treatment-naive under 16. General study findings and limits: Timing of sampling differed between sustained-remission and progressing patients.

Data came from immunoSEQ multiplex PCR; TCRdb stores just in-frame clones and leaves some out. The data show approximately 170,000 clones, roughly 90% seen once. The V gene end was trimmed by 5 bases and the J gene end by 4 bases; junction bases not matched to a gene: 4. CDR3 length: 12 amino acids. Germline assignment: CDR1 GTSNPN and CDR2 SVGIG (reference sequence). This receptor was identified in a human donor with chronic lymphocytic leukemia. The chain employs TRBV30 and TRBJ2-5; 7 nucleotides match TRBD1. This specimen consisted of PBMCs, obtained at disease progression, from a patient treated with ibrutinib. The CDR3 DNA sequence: TGTGCCTGGGACAGGGAGTTAGAGACCCAGTACTTC. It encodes CAWDRELETQYF.